Shown below are 8 T cell receptor beta chains from a single sample sequenced in a study of identifying expanded T cells in peripheral blood. Here immunoSEQ multiplex PCR was the method, and the copy in TCRdb shows in-frame clones only, minus some. The repertoire has some 54,000 clones, approximately 86% of them found once; the top ten carry 14%. Sequencing used blood. All receptors derive from a person between 18 and 69 years old in good health.

The rearrangement links TRBV11-2 to TRBJ2-7; TRBD1 is a possible D gene (6 bases). The V end was cut by 5 bases, the J end by 2 bases, with 10 bases between. In germline, CDR1 is SGHAT, CDR2 FQNNGV. The CDR3 is made up of 13 amino acids. The CDR3 loop reads CASSLRTAYEQYF. The CDR3 DNA reads as TGTGCCAGCAGCCTCCGGACAGCCTACGAGCAGTACTTC.

The chain links TRBV10-3 to TRBJ2-7; D is uncertain. The CDR3 loop spans 13 amino acids. Germline V CDR1 and CDR2: ENHRY, SYGVKD. V shed 6 bases and J shed 4 bases, with 13 bases lying between them. CDR3 sequence: CAIRVLDGYEQYF. The CDR3 DNA reads as TGTGCCATCAGGGTTTTGGACGGATACGAGCAGTACTTC.

The V call is TRBV6-5, the J call TRBJ2-7; D possibly uses TRBD1 or TRBD2 (5 bases each). Germline V gives CDR1 MNHEY, CDR2 SVGAGI. Trimming pared 0 bases from V and 2 bases from J, leaving 14 bases between. The CDR3 is 16 amino acids. The CDR3 spells CASSYSSRGTPYEQYF. CDR3 nucleotides: TGTGCCAGCAGTTACTCGAGTAGAGGGACCCCCTACGAGCAGTACTTC.

Here the CDR3 reads CASSPFQAGGIETQYF. CDR3 coding DNA: TGTGCCAGCTCACCATTTCAGGCGGGGGGGATTGAGACCCAGTACTTC. The chain has TRBV18 and TRBJ2-5; 9 bases are a match to TRBD2. V gave up 2 bases and J gave up 5 bases; unmatched junction bases: 9. This CDR3 is 16 amino acids long. The germline V gene has CDR1 KGHSH and CDR2 LQKENI. The whole variable domain, filled in from reference TRBV18 and TRBJ2-5, reads NAGVMQNPRHLVRRRGQEARLRCSPMKGHSHVYWYRQLPEEGLKFMVYLQKENIIDESGMPKERFSAEFPKEGPSILRIQQVVRGDSAAYFCASSPFQAGGIETQYFGPGTRLLVL.

CDR3 amino acids: CASSSQGKAFF. In DNA, the CDR3 is TGTGCCAGCAGTTCCCAGGGTAAAGCTTTCTTT. The chain is built from TRBV6-6 and TRBJ1-1; tentative D call: TRBD1 (5 bases). The V and J ends lost 4 bases and 9 bases respectively, with 9 bases between them. The germline V gene encodes CDR1 MNHNY and CDR2 SVGAGI (reference sequence). The CDR3 consists of 11 residues.

The V and J genes are TRBV12-5 and TRBJ2-5; 7 positions match TRBD2. Trimming removed 4 bases from V and 6 bases from J; junction bases left unmatched: 20. This CDR3 contains 18 residues. Germline values: CDR1 LGHNT, CDR2 FRNRAP. CDR3 region: CASGSIHATPGGRKTQYF. CDR3 DNA sequence: TGTGCTAGTGGTTCCATCCACGCGACCCCGGGGGGTAGGAAGACCCAGTACTTC.

The V gene is TRBV11-2, the J gene TRBJ1-2, with a weak D call TRBD1 (6 bases). V dropped 0 bases and J dropped 1 base, with 9 bases sitting between them. CDR1 and CDR2 (germline): SGHAT, FQNNGV. This CDR3 is 15 amino acids long. The DNA for the CDR3 is TGTGCCAGCAGCTTAGAACAGGGTAGTAACTATGGCTACACCTTC. Translated, it gives CASSLEQGSNYGYTF.

The gene calls are TRBV7-2 and TRBJ2-7; D is possibly TRBD2 (6 bases). Trimming stripped 5 bases from V and 2 bases from J, with 19 bases between. The CDR3 loop spans 16 amino acids. Germline CDR1 is SGHTA and CDR2 is FQGNSA. CDR3 loop: CASSRRGGVLTYEQYF. For the CDR3, the DNA is TGTGCCAGCAGCCGAAGAGGCGGGGTTTTGACCTACGAGCAGTACTTC.